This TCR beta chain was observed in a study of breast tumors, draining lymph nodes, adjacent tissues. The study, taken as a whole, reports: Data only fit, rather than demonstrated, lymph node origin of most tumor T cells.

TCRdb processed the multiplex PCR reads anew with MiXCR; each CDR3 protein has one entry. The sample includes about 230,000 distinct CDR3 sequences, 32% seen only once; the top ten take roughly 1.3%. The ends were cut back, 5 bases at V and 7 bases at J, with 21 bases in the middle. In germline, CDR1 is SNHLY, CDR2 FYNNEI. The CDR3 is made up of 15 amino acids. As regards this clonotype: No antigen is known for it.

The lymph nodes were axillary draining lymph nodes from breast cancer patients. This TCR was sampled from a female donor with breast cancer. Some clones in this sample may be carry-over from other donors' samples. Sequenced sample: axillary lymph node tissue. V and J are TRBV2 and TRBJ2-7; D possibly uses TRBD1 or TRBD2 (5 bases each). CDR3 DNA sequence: TGTGCCAGCAGTCGAGCCGGGGCTTCGGACGGGGAGCAGTACTTC. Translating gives CASSRAGASDGEQYF.